This TCR beta chain was captured in a study of monozygotic twins with inflammatory bowel disease. Study-level points and caveats: Similarity of repertoires did not differ between concordant and discordant twins, possibly from limited power. TCRbeta inverse Simpson diversity was decreased in IBD patients versus healthy co-twins.

Per sample, reverse transcription was split into eight reactions. TCRdb reworked the 5' RACE reads into one entry per CDR3 protein, no DNA. The sample's table shows about 380,000 distinct CDR3 sequences. The germline CDR1 and CDR2 sequences are KGHSH and LQKENI. CDR3 length: 15 residues. On this clonotype itself: Antigen unknown.

The chain links TRBV18 to TRBJ1-4. Material: blood. This clonotype originated in a human donor with ulcerative colitis or Crohn's disease, or a healthy co-twin of an affected twin (not recorded which). CDR3 protein: CASSPPLATNEKLFF.